The 21 T cell receptor beta chains given below trace back to one sample, sequenced in a study of T-cell memory formation after mild COVID-19. Via MiXCR, TCRdb re-called the 5' RACE reads, giving one row per CDR3 protein. The sample has 200,000 to 250,000 distinct CDR3 sequences; roughly 15% are singletons. The sequenced material came from PBMCs or a T cell subset sorted from them (not recorded which). Source of these receptors: a man aged 18 to 30 who had mild COVID-19 (a few samples of this study predate the infection). Cell type and time point are not known.

This clonotype was observed a handful of times. The chain employs TRBV5-4 and TRBJ2-1, with D tentatively TRBD2 (6 bases). V was clipped by 3 bases and J by 2 bases, with 15 bases between them. Germline values: CDR1 SGHNT, CDR2 YYREEE (reference sequence). The CDR3 runs to 16 residues. The CDR3 loop is CASSSSLGRTYNEQFF. The DNA of the CDR3 is TGTGCCAGCAGCTCCAGCCTAGGGAGGACCTACAATGAGCAGTTCTTC.

The chain carries TRBV5-1 and TRBJ2-7; no firm D call. This CDR3 has 13 amino acids. Germline CDR1 is SGHRS and CDR2 is YFSETQ. Trimming stripped 0 bases from V and 4 bases from J, with 8 bases between. The CDR3 loop is CASSLAQDYEQYF. In DNA form, the CDR3 reads TGCGCCAGCAGCTTGGCTCAAGATTACGAGCAGTACTTC.

The chain is built from TRBV4-3 and TRBJ1-1; D is unclear. This CDR3 region has 12 residues. In germline, CDR1 is LGHNA, CDR2 YSLEER. V was cut by 2 bases and J by 2 bases, with 3 bases left in between. For the CDR3, the DNA is TGCGCCAGCAGCCAAAAAAACACTGAAGCTTTCTTT. Translated, it gives CASSQKNTEAFF.

A few counts support this clonotype. The chain links TRBV29-1 to TRBJ2-1, with a weak D call TRBD1 (6 bases). V lost 7 bases to trimming and J lost 8 bases, with 9 bases between them. This CDR3 is 10 amino acids long. Germline-derived CDR1 and CDR2 are SQVTM and ANQGSEA. CDR3 in DNA: TGCAGCGGACAGGTGTATGAGCAGTTCTTC. Encoded protein: CSGQVYEQFF.

This clonotype was seen more than once but under ten times. This chain joins TRBV6-2 or TRBV6-3 and TRBJ2-7, with D maybe TRBD2 (6 bases). The V end lost 8 bases, the J end lost 6 bases, and 17 bases lay between the germline ends. Germline assignment: CDR1 MNHEY and CDR2 SVGEGT. The CDR3 contains 13 residues. The CDR3 sequence: CASCRGVTVEQYF. CDR3 sequence (DNA): TGTGCCAGCTGTCGCGGGGTAACCGTCGAGCAGTACTTC.

This clonotype was seen many times. V and J are TRBV7-9 and TRBJ2-7, with D perhaps matching TRBD1 or TRBD2 (6 bases each). The CDR3 totals 14 residues. V dropped 2 bases and J dropped 6 bases, with 14 bases sitting between them. Germline loops: CDR1 SEHNR, CDR2 FQNEAQ (reference sequence). The CDR3 coding sequence is TGTGCCAGCAGCTTAATCGGAGGGGGTACCGAGCAGTACGTC. It specifies CASSLIGGGTEQYV.

There are a few counts of this clonotype. The CDR3 DNA reads as TGTGCCAGCAGCCAAGATACTGCTAATGAAAAACTGTTTTTT. This codes for CASSQDTANEKLFF. The gene calls are TRBV4-2 and TRBJ1-4; no clear D gene. The CDR3 is 14 amino acids. Between the trimmed V and J ends, which lost 0 bases and 3 bases, there was a span of 5 bases. The germline gives CDR1 LGHNA, CDR2 YNFKEQ.

This clonotype was counted at least ten times. The chain joins TRBV20-1 to TRBJ2-1, with 7 nucleotides matching TRBD2. This CDR3 comprises 17 residues. The germline CDR1 and CDR2 sequences are DFQATT and SNEGSKA (reference sequence). Germline trimming cut 2 bases from V and 8 bases from J; bases unmatched to any gene: 18. The CDR3 DNA sequence: TGCAGTGCTAGACCCCCCCTACTAGCGAAGAGGGTCCATGAGCAGTTCTTC. It specifies CSARPPLLAKRVHEQFF.

This clonotype has only a few counts. This rearrangement joins TRBV7-3 to TRBJ2-1, with TRBD1 matching 8 bases. The CDR3 sequence is 13 residues long. Germline V gives CDR1 SGHTA, CDR2 FQGTGA. J was trimmed by 9 bases and V by 5 bases; bases with no gene match: 6. The CDR3: CASSGQGFGEQFF. For the CDR3, the DNA is TGTGCCAGCAGCGGACAGGGTTTCGGTGAGCAGTTCTTC.

This clonotype showed up just a few times. The rearrangement links TRBV6-2 or TRBV6-3 to TRBJ2-3; 9 nucleotides match TRBD1. V gave up 7 bases and J gave up 1 base; unmatched junction bases: 6. There are 15 residues in the CDR3. CDR1 is MNHEY, CDR2 SVGEGT, per germline. The CDR3 is CASKVWTGGTDTQYF. The CDR3 bases are TGTGCCAGCAAGGTGTGGACAGGGGGCACAGATACGCAGTATTTT.

The J gene is TRBJ1-2, the V gene TRBV12-3 or TRBV12-4; D is perhaps TRBD1 (5 bases). V was trimmed by 3 bases and J by 4 bases, leaving 9 bases between them. The CDR3 consists of 13 residues. CDR3 bases: TGTGCCAGCAGTTTCCGGGGCACCTATGGCTACACCTTC. It codes for CASSFRGTYGYTF.

The V and J genes are TRBV4-3 and TRBJ2-3, with 8 bases aligning to TRBD2. This CDR3 is built from 17 residues. The germline gives CDR1 LGHNA, CDR2 YSLEER. With V trimmed by 0 bases and J by 2 bases, 7 bases remained unmatched. The CDR3 is CASSQDGAGGSTDTQYF. CDR3 DNA sequence: TGCGCCAGCAGCCAAGACGGCGCGGGGGGCTCCACAGATACGCAGTATTTT.

CDR3 nucleotide sequence: TGTGCCACCAGCAGAGGAACCGGGACTAAGGTAGCAGATACGCAGTATTTT. Protein sequence: CATSRGTGTKVADTQYF. The rearrangement links TRBV15 to TRBJ2-3, with 7 bases identical to TRBD2. The CDR3 is made up of 17 amino acids. With 1 base clipped from V and 4 bases from J, the junction kept 11 bases outside the gene matches. The germline gives CDR1 LNHNV, CDR2 YYDKDF (reference sequence). The variable domain in full, with the rest retrieved from reference TRBV15 and TRBJ2-3, is DAMVIQNPRYQVTQFGKPVTLSCSQTLNHNVMYWYQQKSSQAPKLLFHYYDKDFNNEADTPDNFQSRRPNTSFCFLDIRSPGLGDTAMYLCATSRGTGTKVADTQYFGPGTRLTVL.

The chain joins TRBV12-3 or TRBV12-4 to TRBJ1-5; no reliable D call. The CDR3 has 12 amino acids. The V end was cut by 4 bases, the J end by 6 bases, with 7 bases between. The CDR3 loop is CASSWYPQPQHF. CDR3 DNA: TGTGCCAGCAGTTGGTACCCTCAGCCCCAGCATTTT.

This clonotype was counted a few times. The chain has TRBV4-1 and TRBJ2-5; TRBD2 matches at 7 bases. CDR1 MGHRA and CDR2 YSYEKL come from the germline V gene. The CDR3 covers 15 residues. V shed 4 bases, J shed 2 bases, and the junction held 7 bases outside the gene matches. CDR3 protein: CASSRAWRGQETQYF. Written as DNA, the CDR3 is TGCGCCAGCAGCCGCGCCTGGCGGGGGCAAGAGACCCAGTACTTC.

This chain uses TRBV29-1 with TRBJ1-2; 10 nucleotides match TRBD1. Trimming cost V 7 bases and J 3 bases; bases outside gene matches: 5. The CDR3 loop spans 13 amino acids. Looked up from germline, CDR1 is SQVTM and CDR2 is ANQGSEA. CDR3 in DNA: TGCAGCGCCGGGACAGGGGCCTACTATGGCTACACCTTC. It specifies CSAGTGAYYGYTF.

The chain combines TRBV4-2 with TRBJ2-3; 7 positions agree with TRBD1. The CDR3 loop spans 14 amino acids. Germline V gene sequence: CDR1 LGHNA, CDR2 YNFKEQ. V lost 4 bases to trimming and J lost 4 bases; unmatched junction nucleotides: 5. CDR3 protein: CASSRQGRADTQYF. CDR3 nucleotide sequence: TGTGCCAGCAGCCGACAGGGCCGGGCAGATACGCAGTATTTT.

This clonotype occurred a few times. The gene calls are TRBV7-9 and TRBJ2-5; 11 positions match TRBD2. V trimming: 5 bases; J trimming: 5 bases; junction bases outside the gene matches: 4. This CDR3 comprises 14 residues. Looked up from germline, CDR1 is SEHNR and CDR2 is FQNEAQ (reference sequence). In DNA form, the CDR3 reads TGTGCCAGCAGCGGATCTAGCGGGGGGGAGACCCAGTACTTC. Translation: CASSGSSGGETQYF.

This clonotype has just a few counts. The chain is built from TRBV3-1 and TRBJ2-5; 8 bases align to TRBD2. The CDR3 totals 15 residues. The germline CDR1 and CDR2 sequences are LGHDT and YNNKEL (reference sequence). With V trimmed by 3 bases and J by 1 base, 4 bases remained unmatched. The CDR3 DNA is TGTGCCAGCAGCCATGAGCGGGGGCCCCAAGAGACCCAGTACTTC. As protein: CASSHERGPQETQYF.

This clonotype was detected ten times or more. The rearrangement links TRBV19 to TRBJ1-1, with unresolved D. The V gene lost 8 bases and the J gene lost 2 bases, with 12 bases spanning the gap. This CDR3 has 13 amino acids. Germline V CDR1 and CDR2: LNHDA, SQIVND (reference sequence). The CDR3 bases are TGTGCCAGTGCTAGGCCAGCCAACACTGAAGCTTTCTTT. It translates to CASARPANTEAFF.

The gene calls are TRBV2 and TRBJ2-7; 7 positions match TRBD1. Germline V gives CDR1 SNHLY, CDR2 FYNNEI. After removal of 3 bases from V and 1 base from J, the junction contained 6 bases not matched to a gene. The CDR3 is made up of 15 amino acids. As DNA, the CDR3 is TGTGCCAGCAGTGATCGAAACAGGGGTTCCTACGAGCAGTACGTC. It specifies CASSDRNRGSYEQYV.